This is a list of T cell receptor beta chains from one sample in a study of blood T cell repertoires in COVID-19. The table came from immunoSEQ multiplex PCR; TCRdb's copy has only in-frame clones and leaves some out. The repertoire holds around 80,000 clones, 80% to 90% seen once, with about 0.6% in the top ten. What was sequenced was peripheral blood. Every receptor here comes from a man in his sixties with acute or convalescent COVID-19. CDR3s include the opening cysteine and the closing phenylalanine or tryptophan. D genes are given only for firm matches. Size tells how often a clone was seen (once, few, many) or the class of an expanded clone, and some rows leave it out.

>-|TRBV19|TRBD1|TRBJ2-2
TGTGCCAGTAGTATGACACAGGGGGGAACCGGGGAGCTGTTTTTT
CASSMTQGGTGELFF
>-|TRBV5-1|-|TRBJ2-7
TGCGCCAGCAGCCCAACAGGGGGGGACGAGCAGTACTTC
CASSPTGGDEQYF
>-|TRBV6-5|-|TRBJ1-3
TGTGCCAGCACCACGTCCCGGAGAGTTGGAAACACCATATATTTT
CASTTSRRVGNTIYF
>-|TRBV6-5|TRBD1|TRBJ1-1
TGTGCCACCGGGCCAGGGGGCCGGAACACTGAAGCTTTCTTT
CATGPGGRNTEAFF
>few|TRBV5-4|TRBD2|TRBJ2-5
TGTGCCAGCAGCCTAGCGGGGCCCCAAGAGACCCAGTACTTC
CASSLAGPQETQYF
>-|TRBV5-4|TRBD2|TRBJ2-2
TGTGCCAGCAGCCCCGGACTAGCGGGCTCGAACACCGGGGAGCTGTTTTTT
CASSPGLAGSNTGELFF
>few|TRBV6-5|TRBD1|TRBJ1-5
TGTGCCAGCAGTACAGACAGGGCGAGCAATCAGCCCCAGCATTTT
CASSTDRASNQPQHF
>-|TRBV3-1/TRBV3-2|TRBD1|TRBJ1-1
TGTGCCAGCAGCCAAGAGAGGAGGGGGCAAGCTTTCTTT
CASSQERRGQAFF
>-|TRBV11-3|-|TRBJ2-2
TGTGCCAGCAGCACCGGGACTCCCCCGACCGGGGAGCTGTTTTTT
CASSTGTPPTGELFF
>-|TRBV20-1|-|TRBJ2-1
TGCAGTGCTTCTTCTAACAATGAGCAGTTCTTC
CSASSNNEQFF
>-|TRBV29-1|TRBD2|TRBJ2-5
TGCAGCGTTGAGTCTAGCGGGAGCGGGGAGACCCAGTACTTC
CSVESSGSGETQYF
>-|TRBV5-1|-|TRBJ2-7
TGCGCCAGCAGCTTGGGACCACCCTCCGCAGGATTCGAGCAGTACTTC
CASSLGPPSAGFEQYF
>once|TRBV7-6|TRBD2|TRBJ2-7
TGTGCCAGCAGCTTCCTAGCGGGTGTGGGGAAGGGAGCCTACGAGCAGTACTTC
CASSFLAGVGKGAYEQYF
>-|TRBV6-5|-|TRBJ1-1
TGTGCCAGCAGTTATATCGGGAGCACTGAAGCTTTCTTT
CASSYIGSTEAFF
>-|TRBV6-5|TRBD1|TRBJ2-1
TGTGCCAGCAGTCCCGGGACCGGGACAGGATATGAGCAGTTCTTC
CASSPGTGTGYEQFF
>-|TRBV5-1|-|TRBJ1-3
TGCGCCAGCAGCTTGGAACCAGGGCCCACAGGTTTCTCTGGAAACACCATATATTTT
CASSLEPGPTGFSGNTIYF
>few|TRBV6-6|-|TRBJ1-5
TGTGCCACCACGGGGGATCAGCCCCAGCATTTT
CATTGDQPQHF
>-|TRBV30|TRBD1|TRBJ1-5
TGTGCCTGGAGAGCCGGGACAGGGGGCAATCAGCCCCAGCATTTT
CAWRAGTGGNQPQHF
>-|TRBV19|-|TRBJ1-5
TGTGCCAGTAGAATAGGACAGCTAAATCAGCCCCAGCATTTT
CASRIGQLNQPQHF
>few|TRBV23-1|-|TRBJ2-5
TGCGCCAGCAGTCCCCCCGAGCGGAGGTACCAAGAGACCCAGTACTTC
CASSPPERRYQETQYF
>-|TRBV6-2/TRBV6-3|-|TRBJ2-5
TGTGCCAGCAGTTCGCCCTTCCCACGGGAGACCCAGTACTTC
CASSSPFPRETQYF
>-|TRBV6-5|-|TRBJ1-1
TGTGCCAGCAGTTACACAGGGATGAGGAACACTGAAGCTTTCTTT
CASSYTGMRNTEAFF
>-|TRBV7-9|TRBD2|TRBJ2-1
TGTGCCAGCAGTCCGGGACTAGCGGGAGACGAGCAGTTCTTC
CASSPGLAGDEQFF
>-|TRBV18|TRBD2|TRBJ2-3
TGTGCCAGCTCACCACCGGGGACTACCACAGATACGCAGTATTTT
CASSPPGTTTDTQYF
>-|TRBV2|-|TRBJ1-2
TGTGCCAGCAGTGCCTACTATGGCTACACCTTC
CASSAYYGYTF
>-|TRBV5-1|TRBD1|TRBJ2-3
TGCGCCAGCAGCTTAGGGACAGGGGGTGGCACAGATACGCAGTATTTT
CASSLGTGGGTDTQYF
>-|TRBV19|-|TRBJ1-2
TGTGCCAGTAGTATCCCGGGACTGCCTAACTATGGCTACACCTTC
CASSIPGLPNYGYTF
>-|TRBV6-5|-|TRBJ1-2
TGTGCCAGCACCCATGCGTTGGTGGAGAGCGAGGGCTACACCTTC
CASTHALVESEGYTF
>-|TRBV5-1|-|TRBJ2-2
TGCGCCAGCAGCTTGATGCAGGGTGTTGGCGGGGAGCTGTTTTTT
CASSLMQGVGGELFF
>-|TRBV7-2|TRBD2|TRBJ2-5
TGTGCCAGCAGCTCTAGCGGGAGGGCCGAAGAGACCCAGTACTTC
CASSSSGRAEETQYF
>-|TRBV7-9|-|TRBJ2-1
TGTGCCAGCAGCTTATCCCAGTACAATGAGCAGTTCTTC
CASSLSQYNEQFF
>once|TRBV29-1|TRBD1|TRBJ2-7
TGCAGCGTTGCCAGGGGGATCTACGAGCAGTACTTC
CSVARGIYEQYF
>once|TRBV9|TRBD2|TRBJ2-2
TGTGCCAGCAGCGCCCCCGGACTAGCAACATACACCGGGGAGCTGTTTTTT
CASSAPGLATYTGELFF
>-|TRBV5-1|-|TRBJ2-7
TGCGCCAGCAGCTTCGATAGCACGAACCCCTACGAGCAGTACTTC
CASSFDSTNPYEQYF
>few|TRBV5-1|TRBD2|TRBJ2-7
TGCGCCAGCAGCTCAATGGCCCAGATAGCGGGGATCTACGAGCAGTACTTC
CASSSMAQIAGIYEQYF
>-|TRBV24-1|TRBD1|TRBJ1-5
TGTGCCACCAGTGAATCAGGGGGCGCCGGGCAGCCCCAGCATTTT
CATSESGGAGQPQHF
>few|TRBV27|TRBD2|TRBJ2-1
TGTGCCAGCGGGACTAGCGGAACCTACAATGAGCAGTTCTTC
CASGTSGTYNEQFF
>few|TRBV7-6|TRBD1|TRBJ1-5
TGTGCCAGCAGCTCAACGGACAGGGCGGATCAGCCCCAGCATTTT
CASSSTDRADQPQHF
>once|TRBV5-1|-|TRBJ2-5
TGCGCCAGCAGTTCGGGTCAAGAGACCCAGTACTTC
CASSSGQETQYF
>once|TRBV5-1|TRBD2|TRBJ2-1
TGCGCCAGCAGCTGGGGGCGGGAGGGCCTCGGTAATGAGCAGTTCTTC
CASSWGREGLGNEQFF
>-|TRBV6-6|TRBD2|TRBJ2-7
TGTGCCAGCGGGCAGCCGCGGGAGCAAAACTTC
CASGQPREQNF
>-|TRBV30|TRBD1|TRBJ2-1
TGTGCCTGGAGCGGGACAGGGGTATTGGATGAGCAGTTCTTC
CAWSGTGVLDEQFF
>-|TRBV5-1|TRBD1|TRBJ2-2
TGCGCCAGCAGCCTCTTCCCCGGGACAGCGAACACCGGGGAGCTGTTTTTT
CASSLFPGTANTGELFF
>-|TRBV10-3|TRBD1|TRBJ1-6
TGTGCCATCACCAAAGACAGGGAGGCACCCCTCCACTTT
CAITKDREAPLHF
>-|TRBV11-2|TRBD1|TRBJ1-5
TGTGCCAGCAGCTCTGGGACAGGGTTGTCTCAGCCCCAGCATTTT
CASSSGTGLSQPQHF
>-|TRBV20-1|TRBD1|TRBJ1-2
TGCAGTGCTAGTACGGACAGGGCGCCCGGGGACTATGGCTACACCTTC
CSASTDRAPGDYGYTF